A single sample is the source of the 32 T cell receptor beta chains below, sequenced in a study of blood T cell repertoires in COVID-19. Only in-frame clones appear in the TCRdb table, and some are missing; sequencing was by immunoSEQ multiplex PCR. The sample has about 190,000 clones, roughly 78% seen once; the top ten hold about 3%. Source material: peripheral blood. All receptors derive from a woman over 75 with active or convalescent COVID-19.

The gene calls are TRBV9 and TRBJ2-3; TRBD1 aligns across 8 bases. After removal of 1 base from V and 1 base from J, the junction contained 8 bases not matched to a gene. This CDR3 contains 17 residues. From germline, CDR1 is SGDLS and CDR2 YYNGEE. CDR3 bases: TGTGCCAGCAGCGTACGAGACAGGGGAAAAGGCACAGATACGCAGTATTTT. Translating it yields CASSVRDRGKGTDTQYF.

CDR3 region: CASSPERATLAGSSYEQYF. CDR3 in DNA: TGTGCCAGCTCACCGGAGAGGGCGACTTTAGCGGGTTCCTCCTACGAGCAGTACTTC. The gene calls are TRBV18 and TRBJ2-7; the match to TRBD2 covers 7 bases. The germline V gene has CDR1 KGHSH and CDR2 LQKENI. The CDR3 has 19 amino acids. V was clipped by 3 bases and J by 0 bases; unmatched bases: 17.

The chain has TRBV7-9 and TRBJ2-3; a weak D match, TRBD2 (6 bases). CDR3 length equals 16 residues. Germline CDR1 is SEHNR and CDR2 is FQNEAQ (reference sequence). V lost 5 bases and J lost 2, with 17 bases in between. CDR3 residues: CASSPLPSDSTDTQYF. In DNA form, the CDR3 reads TGTGCCAGCAGCCCCCTCCCTAGCGATTCCACAGATACGCAGTATTTT.

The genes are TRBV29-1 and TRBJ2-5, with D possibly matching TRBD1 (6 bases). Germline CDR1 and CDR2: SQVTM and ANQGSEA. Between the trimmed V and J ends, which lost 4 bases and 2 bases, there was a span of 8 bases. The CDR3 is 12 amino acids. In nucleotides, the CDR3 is TGCAGCGTTGCAGGGGCGCAAGAGACCCAGTACTTC. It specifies CSVAGAQETQYF.

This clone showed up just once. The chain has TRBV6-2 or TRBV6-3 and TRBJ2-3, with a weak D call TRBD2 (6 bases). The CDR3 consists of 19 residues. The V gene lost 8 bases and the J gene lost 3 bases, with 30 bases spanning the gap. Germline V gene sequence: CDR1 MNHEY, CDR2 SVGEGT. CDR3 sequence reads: CASCLTLRIAVAKTDTQYF. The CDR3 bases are TGTGCCAGCTGCCTAACCTTGCGCATAGCGGTGGCGAAAACAGATACGCAGTATTTT.

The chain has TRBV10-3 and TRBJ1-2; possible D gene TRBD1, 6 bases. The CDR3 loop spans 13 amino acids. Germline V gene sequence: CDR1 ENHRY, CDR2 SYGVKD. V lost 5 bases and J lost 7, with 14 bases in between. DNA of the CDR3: TGTGCCATCAGTTATACAGGGTTACTTGGCTACACCTTC. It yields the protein CAISYTGLLGYTF.

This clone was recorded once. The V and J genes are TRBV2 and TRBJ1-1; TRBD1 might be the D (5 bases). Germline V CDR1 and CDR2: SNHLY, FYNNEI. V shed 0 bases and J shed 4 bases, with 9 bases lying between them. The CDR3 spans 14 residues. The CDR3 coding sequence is TGTGCCAGCAGTGAAGCCCTCAGGGTCACTGAAGCTTTCTTT. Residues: CASSEALRVTEAFF.

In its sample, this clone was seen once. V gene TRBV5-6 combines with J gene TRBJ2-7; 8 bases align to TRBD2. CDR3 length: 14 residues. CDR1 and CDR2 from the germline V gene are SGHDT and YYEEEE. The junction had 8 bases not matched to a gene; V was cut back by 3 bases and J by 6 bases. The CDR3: CASSYGTSESEQYF. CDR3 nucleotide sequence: TGTGCCAGCAGCTACGGGACTAGTGAGAGCGAGCAGTACTTC.

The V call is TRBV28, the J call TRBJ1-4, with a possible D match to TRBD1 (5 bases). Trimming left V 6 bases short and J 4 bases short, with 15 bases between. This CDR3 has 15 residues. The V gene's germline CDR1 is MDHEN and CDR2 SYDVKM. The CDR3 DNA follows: TGTGCCAGCAGGGGTGAGACAGCTTATAATGAAAAACTGTTTTTT. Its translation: CASRGETAYNEKLFF.

DNA of the CDR3: TGTGCCAGCAGACCCGGGACTCAGTATGGCTACACCTTC. This codes for CASRPGTQYGYTF. This chain uses TRBV6-4 with TRBJ1-2; a possible D gene is TRBD1 (5 bases). Germline CDR1 MRHNA, CDR2 SNTAGT. CDR3 size: 13 residues. Trimming took 6 bases from V and 5 from J, leaving 13 bases between them.

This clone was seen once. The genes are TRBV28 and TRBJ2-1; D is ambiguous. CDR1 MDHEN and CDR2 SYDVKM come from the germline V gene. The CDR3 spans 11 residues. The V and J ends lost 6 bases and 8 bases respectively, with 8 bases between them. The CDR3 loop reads CASSPNYEQFF. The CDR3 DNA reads TGTGCCAGCAGCCCCAATTATGAGCAGTTCTTC.

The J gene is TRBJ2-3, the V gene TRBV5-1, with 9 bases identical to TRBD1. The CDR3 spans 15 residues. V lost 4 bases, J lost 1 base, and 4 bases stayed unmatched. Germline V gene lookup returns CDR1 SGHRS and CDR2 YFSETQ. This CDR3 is CASSPRDRGTDTQYF. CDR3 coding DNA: TGCGCCAGCAGCCCCCGGGACAGGGGCACAGATACGCAGTATTTT.

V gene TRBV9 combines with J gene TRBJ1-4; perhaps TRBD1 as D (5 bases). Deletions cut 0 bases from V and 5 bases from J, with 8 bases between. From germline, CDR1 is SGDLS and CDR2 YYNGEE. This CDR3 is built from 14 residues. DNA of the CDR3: TGTGCCAGCAGCGTAGGGGGCACAAATGAAAAACTGTTTTTT. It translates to CASSVGGTNEKLFF.

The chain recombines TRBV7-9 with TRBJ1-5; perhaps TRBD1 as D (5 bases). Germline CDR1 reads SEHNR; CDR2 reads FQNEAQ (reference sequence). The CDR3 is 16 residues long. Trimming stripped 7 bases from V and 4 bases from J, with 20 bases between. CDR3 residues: CASTLGRWGDNQPQHF. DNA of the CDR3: TGTGCCAGCACCCTGGGGAGATGGGGGGATAATCAGCCCCAGCATTTT.

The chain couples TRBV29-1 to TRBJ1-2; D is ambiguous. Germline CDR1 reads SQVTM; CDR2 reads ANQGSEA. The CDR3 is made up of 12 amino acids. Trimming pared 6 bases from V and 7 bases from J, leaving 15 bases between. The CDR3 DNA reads TGCAGCGTAGAGACTGGGTCCCGTGGCTACACCTTC. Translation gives CSVETGSRGYTF.

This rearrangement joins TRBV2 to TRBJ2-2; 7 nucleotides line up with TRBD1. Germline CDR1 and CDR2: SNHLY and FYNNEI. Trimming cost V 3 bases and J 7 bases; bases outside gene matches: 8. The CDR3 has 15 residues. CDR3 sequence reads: CASSDRLQGIGELFF. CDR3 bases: TGTGCCAGCAGTGACAGGTTACAGGGGATCGGGGAGCTGTTTTTT. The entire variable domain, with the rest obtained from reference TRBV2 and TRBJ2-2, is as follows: EPEVTQTPSHQVTQMGQEVILRCVPISNHLYFYWYRQILGQKVEFLVSFYNNEISEKSEIFDDQFSVERPDGSNFTLKIRSTKLEDSAMYFCASSDRLQGIGELFFGEGSRLTVL.

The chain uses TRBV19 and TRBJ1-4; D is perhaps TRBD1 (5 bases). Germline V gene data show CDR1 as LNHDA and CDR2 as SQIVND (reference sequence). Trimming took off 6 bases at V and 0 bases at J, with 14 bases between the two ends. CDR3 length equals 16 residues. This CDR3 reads CASRVEGTTTNEKLFF. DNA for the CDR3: TGTGCCAGTAGAGTCGAAGGGACTACAACTAATGAAAAACTGTTTTTT.

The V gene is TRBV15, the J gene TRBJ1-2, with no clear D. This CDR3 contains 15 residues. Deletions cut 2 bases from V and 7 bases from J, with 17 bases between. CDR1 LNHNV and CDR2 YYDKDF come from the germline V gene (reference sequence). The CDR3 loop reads CATSRSPGIRGGYTF. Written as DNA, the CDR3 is TGTGCCACCAGCAGATCTCCGGGTATTCGTGGTGGCTACACCTTC.

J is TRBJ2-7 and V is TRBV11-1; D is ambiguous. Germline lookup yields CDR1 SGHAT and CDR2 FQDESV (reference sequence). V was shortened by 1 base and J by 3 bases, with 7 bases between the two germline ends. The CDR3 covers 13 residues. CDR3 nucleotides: TGTGCCAGCAGCTTAGGTCTAAACTACGAGCAGTACTTC. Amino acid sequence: CASSLGLNYEQYF.

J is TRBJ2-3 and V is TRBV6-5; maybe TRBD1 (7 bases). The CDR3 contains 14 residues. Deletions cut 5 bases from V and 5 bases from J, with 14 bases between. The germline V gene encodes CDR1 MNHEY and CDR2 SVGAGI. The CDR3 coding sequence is TGTGCCAGCAGTCGGGACAGACTAGAAGATACGCAGTATTTT. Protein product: CASSRDRLEDTQYF.

The CDR3 protein is CASSQESFRGWNTIYF. In DNA form, the CDR3 reads TGTGCCAGCAGCCAAGAAAGCTTCAGGGGGTGGAACACCATATATTTT. The genes are TRBV4-2 and TRBJ1-3, with 7 bases aligning to TRBD1. The CDR3 loop spans 16 amino acids. After removal of 0 bases from V and 7 bases from J, the junction contained 9 bases not matched to a gene. Germline lookup yields CDR1 LGHNA and CDR2 YNFKEQ.

The CDR3 loop reads CASSASRAQETQYF. The CDR3 DNA reads as TGTGCCAGCAGTGCCTCGCGTGCTCAAGAGACCCAGTACTTC. The rearrangement links TRBV25-1 to TRBJ2-5; D is ambiguous. Germline-derived CDR1 and CDR2 are MGHDK and SYGVNS. The CDR3 is made up of 14 amino acids. V dropped 4 bases and J dropped 2 bases, with 11 bases sitting between them.

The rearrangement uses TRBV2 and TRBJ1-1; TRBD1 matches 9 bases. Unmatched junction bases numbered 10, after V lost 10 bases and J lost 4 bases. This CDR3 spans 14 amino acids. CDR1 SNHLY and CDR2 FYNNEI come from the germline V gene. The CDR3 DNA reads TGTGCCACGACCGGGACAGGGTCGCGCACTGAAGCTTTCTTT. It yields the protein CATTGTGSRTEAFF.

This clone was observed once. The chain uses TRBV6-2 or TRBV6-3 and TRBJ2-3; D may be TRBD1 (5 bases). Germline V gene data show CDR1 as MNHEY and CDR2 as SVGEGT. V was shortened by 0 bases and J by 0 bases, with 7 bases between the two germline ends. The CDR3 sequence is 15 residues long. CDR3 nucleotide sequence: TGTGCCAGCAGTTACTCGCCAGGGAGCACAGATACGCAGTATTTT. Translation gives CASSYSPGSTDTQYF.

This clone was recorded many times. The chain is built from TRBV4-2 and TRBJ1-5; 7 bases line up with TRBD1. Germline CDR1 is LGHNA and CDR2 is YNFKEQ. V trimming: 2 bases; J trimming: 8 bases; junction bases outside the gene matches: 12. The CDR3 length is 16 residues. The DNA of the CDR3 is TGTGCCAGCAGCCAACAGGGGACAGCCGCAGGGGAGCCCCAGCATTTT. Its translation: CASSQQGTAAGEPQHF.

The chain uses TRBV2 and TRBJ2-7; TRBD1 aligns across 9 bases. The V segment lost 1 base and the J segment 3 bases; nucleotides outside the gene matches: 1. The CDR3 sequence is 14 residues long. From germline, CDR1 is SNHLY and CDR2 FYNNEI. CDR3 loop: CASSEGDRVYEQYF. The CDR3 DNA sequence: TGTGCCAGCAGTGAAGGGGACAGGGTCTACGAGCAGTACTTC.

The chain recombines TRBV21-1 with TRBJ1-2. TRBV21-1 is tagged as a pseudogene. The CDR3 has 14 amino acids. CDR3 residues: CASSKGGLHYGYTF. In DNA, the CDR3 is TGTGCCAGCAGCAAAGGAGGGCTTCACTATGGCTACACCTTC.

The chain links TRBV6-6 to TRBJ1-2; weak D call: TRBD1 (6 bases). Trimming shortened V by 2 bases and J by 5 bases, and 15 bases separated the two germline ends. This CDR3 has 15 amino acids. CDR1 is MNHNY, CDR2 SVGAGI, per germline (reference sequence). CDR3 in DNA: TGTGCCAGCAGTTACATAACACAGGGAGATTATGGCTACACCTTC. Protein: CASSYITQGDYGYTF.

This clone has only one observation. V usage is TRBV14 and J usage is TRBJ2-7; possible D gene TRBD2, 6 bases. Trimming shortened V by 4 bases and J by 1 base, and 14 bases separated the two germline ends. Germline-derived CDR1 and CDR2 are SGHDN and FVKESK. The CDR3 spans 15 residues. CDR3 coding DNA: TGTGCCAGCAGCCCGTTGGGACTCCCTTCCTACGAGCAGTACTTC. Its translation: CASSPLGLPSYEQYF.

CDR3 region: CASSTSGGQSYNEQFF. In DNA, the CDR3 is TGTGCCAGCAGCACTAGCGGGGGCCAATCCTACAATGAGCAGTTCTTC. The V and J genes are TRBV28 and TRBJ2-1, with TRBD2 identical over 11 bases. The V and J ends lost 6 bases and 1 base, in that order; junction bases with no gene match: 5. CDR3 length: 16 amino acids. Germline values: CDR1 MDHEN, CDR2 SYDVKM.

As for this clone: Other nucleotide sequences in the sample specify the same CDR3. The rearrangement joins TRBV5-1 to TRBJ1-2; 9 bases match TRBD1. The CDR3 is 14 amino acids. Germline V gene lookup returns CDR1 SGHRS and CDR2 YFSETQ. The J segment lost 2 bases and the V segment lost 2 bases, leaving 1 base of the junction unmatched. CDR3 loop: CASSFGTGNYGYTF. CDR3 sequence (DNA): TGCGCCAGCAGCTTTGGGACAGGGAACTATGGCTACACCTTC.

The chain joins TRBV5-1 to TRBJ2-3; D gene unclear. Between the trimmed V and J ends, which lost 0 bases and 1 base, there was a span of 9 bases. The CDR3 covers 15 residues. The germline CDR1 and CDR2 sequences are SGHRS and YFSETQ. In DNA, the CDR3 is TGCGCCAGCAGCTTGGGGGCTCGACGCACAGATACGCAGTATTTT. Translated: CASSLGARRTDTQYF.